A single sample gave rise to the 14 T cell receptor beta chains below, sequenced in a study of T cells in Graves' hyperthyroidism and ophthalmopathy. RNA transcripts provided the source from which TCR beta CDR3 regions were amplified. HTBI primers were employed in a first-round RT-PCR of the TCR CDR3. TCRdb reprocessed the multiplex PCR reads via MiXCR and lists one record per CDR3 protein. Among approximately 700,000 distinct CDR3 sequences listed, approximately 16% were seen once. The source material was blood. These receptors were taken from a man aged 18 to 30 with Graves' hyperthyroidism.

This clonotype was counted many times. This chain joins TRBV2 and TRBJ1-5; D gene ambiguous. Germline V gene data show CDR1 as SNHLY and CDR2 as FYNNEI. There are 16 residues in the CDR3. V lost 1 base, J lost 3 bases, and 13 bases lay in between. The CDR3 coding sequence is TGTGCCAGCAGTGAAGGGGCGGAGCTTACCAATCAGCCCCAGCATTTT. This sequence encodes CASSEGAELTNQPQHF.

This clonotype was observed at least ten times. The chain has TRBV20-1 and TRBJ2-3, with 8 bases fitting TRBD2. The CDR3 is made up of 14 amino acids. V trimming: 8 bases; J trimming: 4 bases; junction bases outside the gene matches: 11. Germline V gene sequence: CDR1 DFQATT, CDR2 SNEGSKA (reference sequence). For the CDR3, the DNA is TGCAGTCTCCTCAATAGCGGGAATCCAGATACGCAGTATTTT. It translates to CSLLNSGNPDTQYF.

This clonotype has a count of ten or more. The chain links TRBV11-2 to TRBJ2-1; no firm D call. The germline V gene has CDR1 SGHAT and CDR2 FQNNGV. Trimming left V 1 base short and J 10 bases short, with 11 bases between. This CDR3 has 13 residues. CDR3 protein: CASSLVHSREQFF. The CDR3 nucleotides are TGTGCCAGCAGCTTAGTACACAGCCGAGAGCAGTTCTTC.

This clonotype was counted only a few times. This chain links TRBV20-1 with TRBJ2-7; 7 bases map to TRBD1. Germline lookup yields CDR1 DFQATT and CDR2 SNEGSKA (reference sequence). V shed 0 bases, J shed 9 bases, and the junction held 11 bases outside the gene matches. This CDR3 comprises 14 residues. The CDR3 coding sequence is TGCAGTGCTAGAGAACTGACAGGGAGTGACGGGCAGTACTTC. Amino acid sequence: CSARELTGSDGQYF.

This clonotype was seen a few times. The chain couples TRBV12-3 or TRBV12-4 to TRBJ2-4; no clear D gene. The CDR3 sequence is 15 residues long. The germline V and J ends were trimmed by 2 bases and 0 bases, with 8 bases remaining between them. The CDR3 here is CASSLTGVAKNIQYF. CDR3 DNA: TGTGCCAGCAGTTTAACGGGTGTAGCCAAAAACATTCAGTACTTC.

This chain joins TRBV2 and TRBJ2-3, with TRBD2 matching 11 bases. Trimming removed 1 base from V and 5 bases from J; junction bases left unmatched: 2. The CDR3 is 15 amino acids. Germline V gene data show CDR1 as SNHLY and CDR2 as FYNNEI. For the CDR3, the DNA is TGTGCCAGCAGTGAAGAACTAGCGGGAGTAGATACGCAGTATTTT. Translation gives CASSEELAGVDTQYF.

This clonotype came up a few times. The chain's CDR3 is CASRPAGRGEQYF. The CDR3 nucleotides read TGTGCCAGCAGACCCGCGGGCCGTGGCGAGCAGTACTTC. The J gene is TRBJ2-7, the V gene TRBV5-6, with D tentatively TRBD2 (5 bases). This CDR3 region has 13 residues. With 5 bases removed from V and 6 bases from J, the gap between germline ends came to 15 bases. CDR1 and CDR2 (germline): SGHDT, YYEEEE.

The CDR3 DNA reads as TGTGCCAGCAGTGACCCTAAGCGGGAGCCCTACAATGAGCAGTTCTTC. It translates to CASSDPKREPYNEQFF. V gene TRBV25-1 combines with J gene TRBJ2-1, with 8 positions matching TRBD2. Germline V gives CDR1 MGHDK, CDR2 SYGVNS. V lost 3 bases to trimming and J lost 2 bases; unmatched junction nucleotides: 6. The CDR3 is 16 residues long.

This clonotype was seen a handful of times. The chain combines TRBV9 with TRBJ2-5, with a weak D call TRBD1 (6 bases). V was pared by 0 bases and J by 2 bases, with 11 bases between. This CDR3 has 15 residues. The germline V gene has CDR1 SGDLS and CDR2 YYNGEE. The CDR3 is CASSVAETGQETQYF. In nucleotides, the CDR3 is TGTGCCAGCAGCGTAGCTGAGACAGGACAAGAGACCCAGTACTTC.

The sample holds a few counts of this clonotype. The rearrangement links TRBV19 to TRBJ2-1, with D tentatively TRBD2 (5 bases). Germline CDR1 reads LNHDA; CDR2 reads SQIVND (reference sequence). The germline V and J ends were trimmed by 3 bases and 4 bases, with 10 bases remaining between them. The CDR3 length is 14 residues. The CDR3 loop reads CASSMASRYNEQFF. Written as DNA, the CDR3 is TGTGCCAGTAGTATGGCTAGCAGATACAATGAGCAGTTCTTC.

Only a few counts were recorded for this clonotype. The rearrangement links TRBV10-3 to TRBJ2-3; D is possibly TRBD2 (6 bases). The V gene lost 2 bases and the J gene lost 6 bases, with 12 bases spanning the gap. The CDR3 runs to 14 residues. Germline CDR1 ENHRY, CDR2 SYGVKD. CDR3 nucleotide sequence: TGTGCCATCAGTGAGCGAGGAGGGACTGATACGCAGTATTTT. This sequence encodes CAISERGGTDTQYF.

This clonotype has a handful of counts. The V call is TRBV20-1, the J call TRBJ2-5; a possible D gene is TRBD2 (6 bases). V gave up 1 base and J gave up 1 base, with 10 bases separating them. The CDR3 consists of 14 residues. Germline loops: CDR1 DFQATT, CDR2 SNEGSKA (reference sequence). CDR3 loop: CSARGGGVQETQYF. The DNA for the CDR3 is TGCAGTGCTAGAGGGGGCGGGGTCCAAGAGACCCAGTACTTC.

A few counts support this clonotype. The CDR3 loop reads CSASTTRRGRGNQPQHF. The CDR3 region has the DNA TGCAGTGCTTCCACCACCAGGAGGGGCAGAGGCAATCAGCCCCAGCATTTT. The chain couples TRBV20-1 to TRBJ1-5; tentative D call: TRBD1 (5 bases). The germline V gene encodes CDR1 DFQATT and CDR2 SNEGSKA (reference sequence). This CDR3 contains 17 residues. V dropped 5 bases and J dropped 2 bases, with 22 bases sitting between them.

The chain employs TRBV7-9 and TRBJ1-6; a weak D match, TRBD1 (5 bases). The germline V gene has CDR1 SEHNR and CDR2 FQNEAQ (reference sequence). This CDR3 has 15 residues. V lost 3 bases to trimming and J lost 6 bases, with 12 bases between them. Written as DNA, the CDR3 is TGTGCCAGCAGCTTGGGTAGCGGGGCTAATTCACCCCTCCACTTT. As protein: CASSLGSGANSPLHF.